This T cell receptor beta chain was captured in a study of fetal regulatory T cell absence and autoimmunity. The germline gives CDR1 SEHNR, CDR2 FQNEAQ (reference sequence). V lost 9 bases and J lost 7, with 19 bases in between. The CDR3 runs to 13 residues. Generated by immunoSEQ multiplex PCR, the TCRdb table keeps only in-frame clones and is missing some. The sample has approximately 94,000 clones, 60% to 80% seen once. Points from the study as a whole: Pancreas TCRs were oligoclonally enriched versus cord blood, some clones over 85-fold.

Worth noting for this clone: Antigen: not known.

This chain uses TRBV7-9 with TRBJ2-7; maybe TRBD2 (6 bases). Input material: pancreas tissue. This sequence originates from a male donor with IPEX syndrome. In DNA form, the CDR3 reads TGTGCCAGTCAGGCGGGCGGGAAGGGGGAGCAGTACTTC. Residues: CASQAGGKGEQYF.